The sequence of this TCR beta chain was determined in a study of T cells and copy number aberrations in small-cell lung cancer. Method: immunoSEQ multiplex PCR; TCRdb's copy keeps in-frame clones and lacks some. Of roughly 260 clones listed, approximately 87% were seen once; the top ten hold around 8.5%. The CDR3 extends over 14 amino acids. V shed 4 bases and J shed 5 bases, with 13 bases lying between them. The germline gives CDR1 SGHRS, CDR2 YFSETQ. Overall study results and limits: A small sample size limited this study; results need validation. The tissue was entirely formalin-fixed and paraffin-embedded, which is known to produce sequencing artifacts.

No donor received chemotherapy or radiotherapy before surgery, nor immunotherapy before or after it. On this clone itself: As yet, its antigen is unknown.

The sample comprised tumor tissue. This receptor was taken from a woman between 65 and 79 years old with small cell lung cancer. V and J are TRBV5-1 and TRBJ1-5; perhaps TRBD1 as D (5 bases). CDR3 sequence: CASSPGAGYQPQHF. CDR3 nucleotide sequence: TGCGCCAGCAGCCCCGGTGCAGGGTATCAGCCCCAGCATTTT.